This T cell receptor (beta chain) appears in the sequencing data of a study of OX40 agonist ivuxolimab in advanced cancers. Turning to the study itself: Ivuxolimab, an antibody acting as an agonist of OX40 (CD134), was used to treat patients. General study points: It was also the case that some nonresponders had low normalized T-cell clonal expansion. By week 6 at 0.1 to 3.0 mg/kg, blood CD4+ and CD8+ T cells had expanded clonally. Specificity for antigen went undetermined in the expanded peripheral T cells.

Libraries were prepared by immunoSEQ multiplex PCR; TCRdb keeps only in-frame clonotypes and omits some of them. The top ten clones hold 8.2% of a sample with fewer than 75,000 clones, 65% to 85% of them seen once. Remarks on this clone: The antigen is unknown.

The CDR3 is 14 residues long. Per germline, CDR1 SQVTM and CDR2 ANQGSEA. V gave up 5 bases and J gave up 5 bases; unmatched junction bases: 7. This sample comprised CD4+ or CD8+ T cells sorted from blood, obtained in a trial of the OX40 agonist ivuxolimab. The chain employs TRBV29-1 and TRBJ2-5; 11 bases map to TRBD2. The receptor was derived from an adult with an advanced solid tumor such as melanoma, head and neck, liver or kidney cancer. DNA for the CDR3: TGCAGCGTTTCCCCACTAGCGGGAGTCGAGACCCAGTACTTC. Its protein product is CSVSPLAGVETQYF. The whole variable domain, remainder taken from reference TRBV29-1 and TRBJ2-5, is SAVISQKPSRDICQRGTSLTIQCQVDSQVTMMFWYRQQPGQSLTLIATANQGSEATYESGFVIDKFPISRPNLTFSTLTVSNMSPEDSSIYLCSVSPLAGVETQYFGPGTRLLVL.